This T cell receptor (beta chain) was profiled in a study of T cell changes during pregnancy in multiple sclerosis (dated by TCRdb to between 2019 and 2020). In terms of the full investigation: In women with multiple sclerosis, the researchers looked at how the T cell repertoire shifted as pregnancy progressed.

After removal of 5 bases from V and 4 bases from J, the junction retains 14 bases not matched to a gene. The CDR3 measures 17 amino acids from cysteine to phenylalanine. Here the CDR3 DNA is all that survives: 51 bases in frame from base 1. The CDR1 and CDR2 encoded by the germline V gene (reference sequence) are MNHEY and SMNVEV. Library preparation used the immunoSEQ multiplex PCR assay. TCRdb holds this immuneACCESS table with in-frame rearrangements only. Some clones are missing; in checked studies, unresolved V genes explain under half, and the rest has no known cause. The sample yields tens of thousands of clones; roughly 90% were counted once. Roughly 2.7% of the sample comes from the top ten. Notes on this clone: What this receptor recognizes is not known. No much larger clonotype is one base removed from it; base qualities were not supplied.

The V and J segments used are TRBV27 and TRBJ1-3; 7 nucleotides in the junction match TRBD1. The TCR originated in a female donor in good health, enrolled as a control in a pregnancy study. The input for sequencing was peripheral blood, taken in the second trimester of pregnancy. This receptor carries the CDR3 CASSARTGSRWGNTIYF. The DNA sequence follows: TGTGCCAGCAGTGCTCGGACAGGTTCCCGGTGGGGAAACACCATATATTTT.